The source of this T cell receptor (beta chain) is a study of T cell responses to AZD1222 COVID-19 vaccine. As for the study in general: Second-dose timings of about 4 or about 12 weeks were pooled.

Generated by immunoSEQ multiplex PCR, the TCRdb table keeps only in-frame clones and is missing some. The data contain 80,000 or so clones, about 85% of them singletons. The CDR3 extends over 15 amino acids. Germline lookup yields CDR1 SQVTM and CDR2 ANQGSEA. The V gene end was trimmed by 4 bases and the J gene end by 7 bases; junction bases not matched to a gene: 9. This specimen was peripheral blood, taken on day 0 of AZD1222 vaccination. The sequence derives from an adult in good health. The chain carries TRBV29-1 and TRBJ1-6; TRBD1 aligns across 8 bases. CDR3 residues: CSVGGQGGHNSPLHF. CDR3 nucleotides: TGCAGCGTTGGTGGACAGGGAGGCCACAATTCACCCCTCCACTTT.